The 9 T cell receptor beta chains in this list originate from one sample, sequenced in a study of monozygotic twins with cystic fibrosis. Only in-frame clones appear in the TCRdb table, and some are missing; sequencing was by immunoSEQ multiplex PCR. The repertoire has tens of thousands of clones, around 81% of them found once; the top ten carry about 1%. Material for sequencing was blood. Receptors originate from a girl aged 2-10 years with cystic fibrosis.

The J gene is TRBJ1-1, the V gene TRBV28; 7 nucleotides line up with TRBD1. Germline V gene lookup returns CDR1 MDHEN and CDR2 SYDVKM. The CDR3 covers 14 residues. V shed 10 bases, J shed 5 bases, and the junction held 13 bases outside the gene matches. The CDR3 is CATQFTRGQTEAFF. CDR3 bases: TGTGCCACCCAGTTTACTAGGGGGCAGACTGAAGCTTTCTTT.

The chain joins TRBV7-8 to TRBJ2-7, with TRBD1 as a possible D gene (5 bases). CDR3 length equals 17 residues. V lost 2 bases, J lost 1 base, and 18 bases lay in between. CDR1 SGHVS and CDR2 FQNEAQ come from the germline V gene. As DNA, the CDR3 is TGTGCCAGCAGCTTAATGGGGATGCAGGGCATATCCTACGAGCAGTACTTC. Protein product: CASSLMGMQGISYEQYF. Full variable domain (missing parts from reference TRBV7-8 and TRBJ2-7): GAGVSQSPRYKVAKRGQDVALRCDPISGHVSLFWYQQALGQGPEFLTYFQNEAQLDKSGLPSDRFFAERPEGSVSTLKIQRTQQEDSAVYLCASSLMGMQGISYEQYFGPGTRLTVT.

This chain connects TRBV28 to TRBJ1-1, with D hard to call. Germline V lookup: CDR1 MDHEN, CDR2 SYDVKM. CDR3 length equals 15 residues. Between the trimmed V and J ends, which lost 1 base and 0 bases, there was a span of 9 bases. CDR3 sequence reads: CASSLFLEMNTEAFF. CDR3 DNA sequence: TGTGCCAGCAGTTTATTCCTTGAAATGAACACTGAAGCTTTCTTT.

The chain couples TRBV6-1 to TRBJ1-1, with a possible D match to TRBD1 (5 bases). Germline V CDR1 and CDR2: MNHNS, SASEGT. This CDR3 is built from 13 residues. With 6 bases removed from V and 2 bases from J, the gap between germline ends came to 10 bases. The DNA for the CDR3 is TGTGCCAGCAGGTTGGGGGTAAACACTGAAGCTTTCTTT. Amino acids: CASRLGVNTEAFF.

This chain connects TRBV5-4 to TRBJ2-2; TRBD2 is a possible D gene (5 bases). CDR3 length equals 15 residues. Germline lookup yields CDR1 SGHNT and CDR2 YYREEE (reference sequence). Trimming stripped 0 bases from V and 1 base from J, with 7 bases between. CDR3 coding DNA: TGTGCCAGCAGCTTGGCCGGGAAGAACACCGGGGAGCTGTTTTTT. Protein: CASSLAGKNTGELFF.

This chain connects TRBV6-1 to TRBJ1-4; maybe TRBD1 (5 bases). The CDR3 runs to 14 residues. Germline-derived CDR1 and CDR2 are MNHNS and SASEGT. V was cut by 7 bases and J by 4 bases, with 13 bases left in between. The CDR3 here is CASTLGAYNEKLFF. In nucleotides, the CDR3 is TGTGCCAGCACCCTCGGGGCGTATAATGAAAAACTGTTTTTT.

Details on this clone: The junction differs from germline at one of its ends, possibly a read error. The CDR3 loop reads CASSAELTVQETQYF. The CDR3 bases are TGTGCTAGCAGCGCCGAACTGACAGTACAAGAGACCCAGTACTTC. The genes are TRBV7-7 and TRBJ2-5; D possibly corresponds to TRBD1 (5 bases). The CDR3 has 15 amino acids. The germline gives CDR1 SSHAT, CDR2 FNYEAQ (reference sequence).

The J gene is TRBJ1-5, the V gene TRBV7-8; 10 bases are shared with TRBD1. Germline lookup yields CDR1 SGHVS and CDR2 FQNEAQ. The CDR3 is 19 residues long. V shed 5 bases and J 6 bases; nucleotides not matched to a gene: 19. The CDR3 region has the DNA TGTGCCAGCAGCACCCCTTGGGACAGGGGCGGTCGACCAGGTCAGCCCCAGCATTTT. Its protein is CASSTPWDRGGRPGQPQHF.

This chain connects TRBV5-4 to TRBJ1-1; 7 nucleotides align to TRBD1. The junction had 3 bases not matched to a gene; V was cut back by 3 bases and J by 1 base. CDR1 is SGHNT and CDR2 is YYREEE in the germline V gene (reference sequence). This CDR3 spans 14 amino acids. The DNA of the CDR3 is TGTGCCAGCAGCTCAACAGGGGAGAACACTGAAGCTTTCTTT. Its translation: CASSSTGENTEAFF.